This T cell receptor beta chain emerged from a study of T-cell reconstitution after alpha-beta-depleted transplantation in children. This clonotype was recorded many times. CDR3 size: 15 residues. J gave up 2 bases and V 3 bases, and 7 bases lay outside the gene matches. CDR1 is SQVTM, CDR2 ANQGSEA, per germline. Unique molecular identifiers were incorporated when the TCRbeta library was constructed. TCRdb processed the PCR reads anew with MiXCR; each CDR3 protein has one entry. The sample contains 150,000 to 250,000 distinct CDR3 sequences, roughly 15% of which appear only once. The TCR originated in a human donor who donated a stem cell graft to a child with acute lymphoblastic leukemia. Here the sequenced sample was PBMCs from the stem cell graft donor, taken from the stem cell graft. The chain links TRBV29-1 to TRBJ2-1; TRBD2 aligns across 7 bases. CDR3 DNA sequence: TGCAGCGTTGATCCACGCGGGAGCCCCTACAATGAGCAGTTCTTC. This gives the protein CSVDPRGSPYNEQFF.